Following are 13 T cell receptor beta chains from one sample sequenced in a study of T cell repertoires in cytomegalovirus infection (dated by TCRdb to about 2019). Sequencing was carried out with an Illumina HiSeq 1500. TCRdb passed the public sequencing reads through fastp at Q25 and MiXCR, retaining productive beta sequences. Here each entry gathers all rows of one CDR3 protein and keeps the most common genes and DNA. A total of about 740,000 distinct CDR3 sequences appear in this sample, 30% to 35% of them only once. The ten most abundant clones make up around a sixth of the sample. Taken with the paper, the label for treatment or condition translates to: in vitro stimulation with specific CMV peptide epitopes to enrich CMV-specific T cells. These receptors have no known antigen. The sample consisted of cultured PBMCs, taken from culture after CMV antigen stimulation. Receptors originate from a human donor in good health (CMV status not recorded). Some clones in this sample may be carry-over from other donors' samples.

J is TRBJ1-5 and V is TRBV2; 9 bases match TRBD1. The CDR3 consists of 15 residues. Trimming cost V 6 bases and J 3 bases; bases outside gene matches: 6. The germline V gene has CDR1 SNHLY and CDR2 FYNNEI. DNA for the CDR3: TGTGCCAGCAGATTAGGGGACAGGGCCAATCAGCCCCAGCATTTT. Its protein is CASRLGDRANQPQHF. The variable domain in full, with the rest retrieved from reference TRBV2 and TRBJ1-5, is EPEVTQTPSHQVTQMGQEVILRCVPISNHLYFYWYRQILGQKVEFLVSFYNNEISEKSEIFDDQFSVERPDGSNFTLKIRSTKLEDSAMYFCASRLGDRANQPQHFGDGTRLSIL.

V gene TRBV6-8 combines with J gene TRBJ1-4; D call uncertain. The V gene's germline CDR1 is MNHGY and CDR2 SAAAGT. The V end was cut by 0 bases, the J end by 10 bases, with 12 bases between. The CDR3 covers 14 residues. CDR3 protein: CASSYSRVRGKLFF. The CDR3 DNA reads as TGTGCCAGCAGTTACTCAAGGGTTCGGGGAAAACTGTTTTTT.

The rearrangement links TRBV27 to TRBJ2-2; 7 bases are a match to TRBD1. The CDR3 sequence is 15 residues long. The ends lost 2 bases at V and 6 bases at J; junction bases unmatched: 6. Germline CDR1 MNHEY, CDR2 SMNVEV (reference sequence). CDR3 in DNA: TGTGCCAGCAGTTTAACCCAGACAGGGTCCGGGGAGCTGTTTTTT. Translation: CASSLTQTGSGELFF.

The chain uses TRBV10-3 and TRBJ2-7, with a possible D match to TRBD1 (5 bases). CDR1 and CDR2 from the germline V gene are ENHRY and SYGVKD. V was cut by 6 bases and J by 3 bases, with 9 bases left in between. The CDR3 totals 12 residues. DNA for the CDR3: TGTGCCATCAGGGACGACAGCTACGAGCAGTACTTC. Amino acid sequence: CAIRDDSYEQYF.

This CDR3 reads CASGGDPGTDTQYF. In DNA, the CDR3 is TGCGCGAGCGGGGGAGACCCCGGCACAGATACGCAGTATTTT. The chain employs TRBV5-1 and TRBJ2-3; 8 nucleotides line up with TRBD2. In germline, CDR1 is SGHRS, CDR2 YFSETQ. This CDR3 region has 14 residues. Combining the CDR3 with reference TRBV5-1 and TRBJ2-3 gives the whole variable domain KAGVTQTPRYLIKTRGQQVTLSCSPISGHRSVSWYQQTPGQGLQFLFEYFSETQRNKGNFPGRFSGRQFSNSRSEMNVSTLELGDSALYLCASGGDPGTDTQYFGPGTRLTVL.

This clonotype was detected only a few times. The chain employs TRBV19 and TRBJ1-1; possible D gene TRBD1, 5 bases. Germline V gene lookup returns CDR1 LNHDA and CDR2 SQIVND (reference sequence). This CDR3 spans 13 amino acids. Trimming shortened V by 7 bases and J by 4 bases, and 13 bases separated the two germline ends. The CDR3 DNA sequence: TGTGCCAGTATGTTTTCCAGGGTCACTGAAGCTTTCTTT. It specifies CASMFSRVTEAFF.

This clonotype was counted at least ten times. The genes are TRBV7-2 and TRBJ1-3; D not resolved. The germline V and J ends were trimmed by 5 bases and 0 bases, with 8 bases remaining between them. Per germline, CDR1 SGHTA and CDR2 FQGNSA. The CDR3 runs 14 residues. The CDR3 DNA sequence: TGTGCCAGCAGCGTGACCGGCTCTGGAAACACCATATATTTT. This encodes CASSVTGSGNTIYF.

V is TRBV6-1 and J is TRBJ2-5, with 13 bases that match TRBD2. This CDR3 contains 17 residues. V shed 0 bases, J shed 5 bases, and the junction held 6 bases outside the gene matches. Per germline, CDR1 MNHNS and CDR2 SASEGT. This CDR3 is CASSEARLAGGSETQYF. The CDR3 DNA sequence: TGTGCCAGCAGTGAAGCCCGACTAGCGGGGGGTTCGGAGACCCAGTACTTC.

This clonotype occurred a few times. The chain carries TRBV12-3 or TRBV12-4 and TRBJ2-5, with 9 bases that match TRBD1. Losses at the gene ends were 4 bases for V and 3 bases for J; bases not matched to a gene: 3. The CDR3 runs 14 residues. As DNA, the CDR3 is TGTGCCAGCAGTTACAGGGGGCGGAAAGAGACCCAGTACTTC. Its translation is CASSYRGRKETQYF.

CDR3 nucleotides: TGCAGTGGCGCATGGGCAGGGGAGTCCCGGCGGGCTTTCTTT. Translation: CSGAWAGESRRAFF. The chain is built from TRBV20-1 and TRBJ1-1; weak D call: TRBD1 (6 bases). V was cut by 7 bases and J by 11 bases, with 26 bases left in between. The CDR3 is 14 amino acids. The germline gives CDR1 DFQATT, CDR2 SNEGSKA (reference sequence).

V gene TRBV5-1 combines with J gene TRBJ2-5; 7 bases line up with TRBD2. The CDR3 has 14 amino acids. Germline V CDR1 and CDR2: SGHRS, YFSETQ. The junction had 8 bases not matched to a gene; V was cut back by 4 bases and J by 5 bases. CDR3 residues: CASSPRGGDETQYF. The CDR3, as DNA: TGCGCCAGCAGCCCCCGCGGGGGTGACGAGACCCAGTACTTC. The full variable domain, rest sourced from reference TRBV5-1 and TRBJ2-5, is KAGVTQTPRYLIKTRGQQVTLSCSPISGHRSVSWYQQTPGQGLQFLFEYFSETQRNKGNFPGRFSGRQFSNSRSEMNVSTLELGDSALYLCASSPRGGDETQYFGPGTRLLVL.

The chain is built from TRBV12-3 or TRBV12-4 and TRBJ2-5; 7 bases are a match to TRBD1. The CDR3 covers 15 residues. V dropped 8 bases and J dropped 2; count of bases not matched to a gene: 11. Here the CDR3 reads CASAIIWGQQETQYF. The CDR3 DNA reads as TGTGCCAGCGCAATAATCTGGGGACAGCAAGAGACCCAGTACTTC.

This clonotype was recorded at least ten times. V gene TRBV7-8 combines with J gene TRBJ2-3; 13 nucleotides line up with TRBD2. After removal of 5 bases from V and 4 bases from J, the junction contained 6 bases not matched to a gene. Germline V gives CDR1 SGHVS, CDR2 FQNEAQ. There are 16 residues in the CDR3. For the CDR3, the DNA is TGTGCCAGCAGCACCTGGACTAGCGGGGGCTCAGATACGCAGTATTTT. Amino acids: CASSTWTSGGSDTQYF.